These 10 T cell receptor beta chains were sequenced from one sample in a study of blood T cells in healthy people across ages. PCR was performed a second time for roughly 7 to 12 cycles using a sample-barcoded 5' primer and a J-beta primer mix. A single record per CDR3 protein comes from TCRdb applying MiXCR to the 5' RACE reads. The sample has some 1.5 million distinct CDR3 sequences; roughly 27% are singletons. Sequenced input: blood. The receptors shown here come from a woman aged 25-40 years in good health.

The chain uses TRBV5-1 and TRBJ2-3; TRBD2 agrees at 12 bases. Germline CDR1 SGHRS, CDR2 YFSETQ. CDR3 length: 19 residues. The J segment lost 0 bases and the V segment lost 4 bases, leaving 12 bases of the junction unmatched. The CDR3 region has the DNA TGCGCCAGCAGCCCCCGGCTGCTAGCGGGGGGGCGAAGCACAGATACGCAGTATTTT. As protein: CASSPRLLAGGRSTDTQYF.

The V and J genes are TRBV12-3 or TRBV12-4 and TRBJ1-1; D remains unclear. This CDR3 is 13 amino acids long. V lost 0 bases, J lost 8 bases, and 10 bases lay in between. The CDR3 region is CASSLAVGREAFF. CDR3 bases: TGTGCCAGCAGTTTAGCCGTGGGGAGGGAAGCTTTCTTT.

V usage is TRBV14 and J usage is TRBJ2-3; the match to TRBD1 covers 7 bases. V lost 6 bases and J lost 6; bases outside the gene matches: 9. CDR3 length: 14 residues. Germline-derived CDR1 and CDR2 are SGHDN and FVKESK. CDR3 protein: CASRRTGLLDTQYF. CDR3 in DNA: TGTGCCAGCAGACGGACAGGATTATTGGATACGCAGTATTTT.

This CDR3 reads CASSHPTSGGTDTQYF. DNA of the CDR3: TGTGCCAGCAGTCACCCAACTAGCGGGGGTACAGATACGCAGTATTTT. The rearrangement joins TRBV28 to TRBJ2-3; TRBD2 aligns across 11 bases. CDR1 is MDHEN and CDR2 is SYDVKM in the germline V gene. The CDR3 consists of 16 residues. Unmatched junction bases numbered 7, after V lost 5 bases and J lost 3 bases.

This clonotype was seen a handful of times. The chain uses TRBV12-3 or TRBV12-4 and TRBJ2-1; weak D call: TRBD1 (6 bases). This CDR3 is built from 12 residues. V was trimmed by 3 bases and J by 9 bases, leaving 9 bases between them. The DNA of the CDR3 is TGTGCCAGCAGTTTCTTCAGGGGTGAGCAGTTCTTC. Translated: CASSFFRGEQFF.

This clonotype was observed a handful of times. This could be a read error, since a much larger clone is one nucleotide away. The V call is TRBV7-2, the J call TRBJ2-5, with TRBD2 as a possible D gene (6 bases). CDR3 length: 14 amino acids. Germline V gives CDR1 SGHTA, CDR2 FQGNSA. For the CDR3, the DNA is TGTGCCGGCAGCTTAGCGGAGTTGGGGGAGACCCAGTACTTC. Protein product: CAGSLAELGETQYF.

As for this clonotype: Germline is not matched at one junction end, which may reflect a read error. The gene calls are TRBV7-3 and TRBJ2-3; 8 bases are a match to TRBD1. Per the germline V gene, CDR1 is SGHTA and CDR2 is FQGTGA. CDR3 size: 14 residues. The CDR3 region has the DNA TGTGCCAGCGCCAGGGGCTCAGGGACAGGTACGCAGTATTTT. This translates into CASARGSGTGTQYF.

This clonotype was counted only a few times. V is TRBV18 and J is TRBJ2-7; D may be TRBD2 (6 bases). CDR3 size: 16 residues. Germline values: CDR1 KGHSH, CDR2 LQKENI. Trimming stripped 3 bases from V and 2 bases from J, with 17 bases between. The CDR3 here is CASSPQGGTSTYEQYF. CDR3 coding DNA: TGTGCCAGCTCACCGCAAGGTGGGACTTCTACCTACGAGCAGTACTTC.

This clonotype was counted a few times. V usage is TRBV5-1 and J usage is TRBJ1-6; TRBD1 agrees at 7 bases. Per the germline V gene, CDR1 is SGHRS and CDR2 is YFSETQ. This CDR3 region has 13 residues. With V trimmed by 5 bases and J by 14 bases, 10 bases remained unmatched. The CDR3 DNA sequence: TGCGCCAGCAGTCTGGAGGGGGCCGAGACCCTCCACTTT. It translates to CASSLEGAETLHF.

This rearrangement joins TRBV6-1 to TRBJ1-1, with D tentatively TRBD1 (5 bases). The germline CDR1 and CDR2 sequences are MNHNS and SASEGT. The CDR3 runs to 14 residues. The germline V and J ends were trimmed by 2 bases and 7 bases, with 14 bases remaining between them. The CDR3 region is CASSELEGRGEAFF. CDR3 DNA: TGTGCCAGCAGTGAACTGGAGGGACGAGGTGAAGCTTTCTTT.